The 2 T cell receptor beta chains below were found in one sample sequenced in a study of blood T cells in healthy people across ages. Sample-barcoded 5' priming and a J-beta primer mix drove a second PCR of roughly 6 to 12 cycles. Each CDR3 protein is one row after TCRdb ran MiXCR on the 5' RACE reads. Found here are around 800,000 distinct CDR3 sequences, more than 25% of them singletons; the top ten hold roughly 3.1%. The data were also submitted as part of a second study, on T cells of mothers and their children.

The specimen sequenced was blood. The receptors were sampled from a boy between 10 and 17 years old in good health.

The rearrangement uses TRBV7-9 and TRBJ1-1; D is uncertain. V gave up 1 base and J gave up 1 base, with 7 bases separating them. The CDR3 extends over 14 amino acids. From germline, CDR1 is SEHNR and CDR2 FQNEAQ (reference sequence). CDR3: CASSLGEGNTEAFF. CDR3 bases: TGTGCCAGCAGCTTAGGGGAGGGGAACACTGAAGCTTTCTTT.

This clonotype was counted between two and nine times. V usage is TRBV12-5 and J usage is TRBJ2-5, with 15 bases matching TRBD2. Germline V gene lookup returns CDR1 LGHNT and CDR2 FRNRAP. V was clipped by 3 bases and J by 0 bases; unmatched bases: 5. The CDR3 extends over 18 amino acids. The CDR3 region is CASGFPGTSGGYQETQYF. The DNA of the CDR3 is TGTGCTAGTGGTTTCCCAGGGACTAGCGGGGGGTACCAAGAGACCCAGTACTTC.